Detailed here is one T cell receptor beta chain. Its recognized antigen is unknown. No base quality values were provided; no much bigger clone lies one nucleotide off. The sample comes from a study of T cells after yellow fever vaccination (dated by TCRdb to about 2019). In the study overall: The SMART-Seq v4 Ultra Low Input RNA kit was used to prepare libraries from fractions with low cell numbers. To follow T-cell clones before and after both primary and booster YFV17D yellow fever vaccination, bulk TCR alpha and beta repertoires underwent longitudinal sequencing. Two healthy male donors, one aged 18 to 30 and one aged 30 to 40 years, made up the cohort. Bulk PBMC replicates and cell subsets were isolated from blood drawn at multiple timepoints before and after both primary and secondary immunization.

The treatment or condition label, read with the paper, signifies: live attenuated yellow fever vaccine strain. At each blood-draw timepoint, two biological replicates of bulk PBMCs were collected. PBMCs were isolated from peripheral blood using a standard Ficoll-Paque protocol. TriZol was used to extract RNA from bulk PBMCs, CD4 and CD8 fractions, and dextramer-positive and dextramer-negative fractions. TCR cDNA was made using 5'RACE template switching, a step that added a universal primer site and unique molecular identifiers. Priming for cDNA synthesis came from both the TCR alpha and TCR beta constant segments. Library amplification used two PCR steps, and the second PCR step added sample barcodes and sequencing adapters. Sequencing of libraries was done on Illumina HiSeq 2500 (2x100 bp) or NovaSeq (2x150 bp). In the paper's pipeline: MIGEC handled demultiplexing of reads and collapsing into UMI consensus sequences, while MiXCR performed V(D)J alignment. Vaccine-responding clonotypes were defined with edgeR using replicate PBMC samples, requiring FDR below 0.01 and a log2 fold change above 5 up to day 15. CD4 or CD8 identity was assigned to each bulk clonotype according to whether the clonotype was present at higher abundance in the sequenced CD4 repertoire or the sequenced CD8 repertoire. TCRdb itself trimmed the public reads at Q25 with fastp, ran MiXCR and retained productive beta chains. Entries that share a CDR3 protein sequence are merged under the most common genes and DNA. These V and J calls rely on TCRdb rather than the paper's analysis. For this sample there are 550,000 or so distinct CDR3 sequences; about 19% appear just once. Jointly, the top ten make up around an eighth of the sample.

The junction shows trimming of 6 bases on V and 3 bases on J, plus 11 bases between the germline ends. CDR1 KGHDR and CDR2 SFDVKD are derived from the germline V gene. The CDR3 numbers 14 residues from cysteine through phenylalanine. Of the read, only the CDR3 DNA is kept; its 42 bases are in frame from base 1. What the work shows at the level of the full study, not this receptor alone: After the booster, most of the clones that had expanded following primary vaccination were detected again (96% of CD4 and around nine tenths of CD8), which suggests that memory was broadly maintained. The secondary T-cell response was found to be weaker but faster than the primary response, with a peak reached on day 5 rather than on day 15. A small fraction of clonotypes showed up in both the CD4 and CD8 compartments, probably as a result of convergent recombination. The study included only a couple of donors, which limits how far the findings can be generalized. Because abundant contaminating clonotypes from the bulk population could be contained in FACS-sorted repertoires, computational filtering was required.

The starting material was PBMCs, obtained 15 days after the yellow fever booster vaccination. The rearranged chain carries TRBV24-1 and TRBJ2-1; the D gene is perhaps TRBD2, on 6 matching bases. The source of this sequence is a young man who received the YFV17D yellow fever vaccine. The CDR3 has the sequence CATSLAGNYNEQFF. Here is the DNA: TGTGCCACCAGTCTTGCGGGGAACTACAATGAGCAGTTCTTC.